These 26 T cell receptor beta chains were sequenced from one sample in a study of post-analysis software for immune sequencing data. Notes on the study in general: A handful of TRBV segments appeared more often in patients than in controls, and TRBV5-6, TRBV5-1 and TRBV20-1 were among these.

Unique molecular identifiers tagged the TCR beta cDNA libraries. A single record per CDR3 protein comes from TCRdb applying MiXCR to the PCR reads. The repertoire holds roughly 430,000 distinct CDR3 sequences, with approximately 42% as singletons. Which antigens these TCRs recognize remains unknown. Sequences were obtained from blood. Every receptor here comes from a girl aged 2-15 years with multiple sclerosis.

Only a few counts were recorded for this clonotype. The chain is built from TRBV29-1 and TRBJ2-3, with D perhaps matching TRBD2 (6 bases). Germline V gene sequence: CDR1 SQVTM, CDR2 ANQGSEA. V lost 4 bases and J lost 10, with 15 bases in between. The CDR3 loop spans 12 amino acids. Here the CDR3 reads CSVVGAAGSQYF. In DNA, the CDR3 is TGCAGCGTTGTTGGCGCGGCGGGGTCGCAGTATTTT.

The V call is TRBV10-3, the J call TRBJ2-7, with 9 bases that match TRBD1. Germline CDR1 reads ENHRY; CDR2 reads SYGVKD. This CDR3 has 18 residues. Unmatched junction bases numbered 12, after V lost 0 bases and J lost 3 bases. The CDR3 sequence is CAISESCGQGPILYEQYF. The DNA of the CDR3 is TGTGCCATCAGTGAGTCGTGTGGACAGGGGCCTATTCTCTACGAGCAGTACTTC.

In DNA form, the CDR3 reads TGTGCCAGCAGTTTACCCAGACTAGCGGGAGAAAGCAATGAGCAGTTCTTC. The encoded protein is CASSLPRLAGESNEQFF. The chain links TRBV28 to TRBJ2-1; TRBD2 matches at 12 bases. Losses at the gene ends were 2 bases for V and 6 bases for J; bases not matched to a gene: 8. CDR1 and CDR2 (germline): MDHEN, SYDVKM. This CDR3 is built from 17 residues.

This clonotype has more than one count but fewer than ten. The rearrangement links TRBV18 to TRBJ1-2; D remains unclear. The CDR3 extends over 13 amino acids. CDR1 and CDR2 (germline): KGHSH, LQKENI. The ends were cut back, 3 bases at V and 1 base at J, with 6 bases in the middle. CDR3 region: CASSPSDNYGYTF. DNA for the CDR3: TGTGCCAGCTCACCTTCGGATAACTATGGCTACACCTTC.

This clonotype was detected only a few times. J is TRBJ2-5 and V is TRBV7-2; perhaps TRBD2 as D (5 bases). The J call may be incorrect, as the DNA end agrees better with TRBJ2-7. Looked up from germline, CDR1 is SGHTA and CDR2 is FQGNSA. The length of the CDR3 is 15 residues. The CDR3 DNA reads TGTGCCAGCAGCTTAGGCCCTACGGGGTTCTACGAGCAGTACTTC. This translates into CASSLGPTGFYEQYF.

This clonotype was counted a few times. J is TRBJ2-7 and V is TRBV6-6, with 7 bases aligning to TRBD1. The germline gives CDR1 MNHNY, CDR2 SVGAGI (reference sequence). CDR3 length equals 13 residues. V shed 4 bases and J 3 bases; nucleotides not matched to a gene: 3. In DNA form, the CDR3 reads TGTGCCAGCAGTTCACCAGGGGGCTACGAGCAGTACTTC. It codes for CASSSPGGYEQYF.

The chain recombines TRBV27 with TRBJ1-2; TRBD1 agrees at 9 bases. CDR1 and CDR2 from the germline V gene are MNHEY and SMNVEV (reference sequence). J was trimmed by 4 bases and V by 6 bases; bases with no gene match: 6. The CDR3 is made up of 14 amino acids. The CDR3 is CASRTGGKRYGYTF. CDR3 DNA sequence: TGTGCCAGCAGAACAGGGGGCAAGCGCTATGGCTACACCTTC.

This clonotype was counted a few times. This chain links TRBV7-2 with TRBJ2-7, with D maybe TRBD2 (6 bases). The CDR3 runs to 14 residues. Germline CDR1 SGHTA, CDR2 FQGNSA. The ends were cut back, 5 bases at V and 3 bases at J, with 14 bases in the middle. CDR3 nucleotides: TGTGCCAGCAGCCAGAAGGGACTGTACTACGAGCAGTACTTC. Protein sequence: CASSQKGLYYEQYF. The full variable domain, completed using reference TRBV7-2 and TRBJ2-7, is GAGVSQSPSNKVTEKGKDVELRCDPISGHTALYWYRQSLGQGLEFLIYFQGNSAPDKSGLPSDRFSAERTGGSVSTLTIQRTQQEDSAVYLCASSQKGLYYEQYFGPGTRLTVT.

The chain carries TRBV7-6 and TRBJ1-4; TRBD1 agrees at 9 bases. Trimming cost V 4 bases and J 6 bases; bases outside gene matches: 6. CDR3 size: 15 residues. Germline-derived CDR1 and CDR2 are SGHVS and FNYEAQ. CDR3 region: CASSSETGGDEKLFF. As DNA, the CDR3 is TGTGCCAGCAGCTCCGAGACAGGGGGTGATGAAAAACTGTTTTTT.

V gene TRBV9 combines with J gene TRBJ2-7; D ambiguous. The V gene lost 0 bases and the J gene lost 1 base, with 8 bases spanning the gap. Germline values: CDR1 SGDLS, CDR2 YYNGEE. The CDR3 spans 14 residues. The CDR3 loop reads CASSVGVGSYEQYF. Here the CDR3 DNA reads TGTGCCAGCAGCGTAGGGGTAGGATCCTACGAGCAGTACTTC.

In regard to this clonotype: A junction end diverges from the germline sequence, so it may reflect a read error. The chain carries TRBV18 and TRBJ2-1, with no clear D. Germline V CDR1 and CDR2: KGHSH, LQKENI. The CDR3 is 14 amino acids. The DNA for the CDR3 is TGTGCCAGCACACCATCCAGCTCCTACAATGAGCAGTTCTTC. The encoded protein is CASTPSSSYNEQFF.

This clonotype was seen a handful of times. The chain is built from TRBV12-3 or TRBV12-4 and TRBJ2-7; no firm D call. V lost 6 bases, J lost 4 bases, and 13 bases lay in between. This CDR3 spans 13 amino acids. Here the CDR3 reads CASSTRTGYEQYF. In DNA, the CDR3 is TGTGCCAGCAGCACCCGGACCGGTTACGAGCAGTACTTC.

J is TRBJ2-5 and V is TRBV6-5; 9 bases line up with TRBD2. From germline, CDR1 is MNHEY and CDR2 SVGAGI. V shed 6 bases and J 3 bases; nucleotides not matched to a gene: 8. The CDR3 totals 15 residues. CDR3 region: CASSHVPSGEETQYF. Here the CDR3 DNA reads TGTGCCAGCAGCCACGTCCCTAGCGGGGAAGAGACCCAGTACTTC.

The rearrangement joins TRBV28 to TRBJ2-3, with 8 positions matching TRBD1. The germline gives CDR1 MDHEN, CDR2 SYDVKM. Trimming cost V 6 bases and J 9 bases; bases outside gene matches: 11. The CDR3 loop spans 14 amino acids. CDR3 sequence reads: CASSHHNRGETQYF. The CDR3 region has the DNA TGTGCCAGCAGCCACCATAACAGGGGGGAAACGCAGTATTTT. The variable domain in full, with the rest retrieved from reference TRBV28 and TRBJ2-3, is DVKVTQSSRYLVKRTGEKVFLECVQDMDHENMFWYRQDPGLGLRLIYFSYDVKMKEKGDIPEGYSVSREKKERFSLILESASTNQTSMYLCASSHHNRGETQYFGPGTRLTVL.

The chain links TRBV20-1 to TRBJ2-5; the match to TRBD2 covers 10 bases. The end of the DNA aligns better with TRBJ2-7, so the J call may be wrong. This CDR3 region has 15 residues. In germline, CDR1 is DFQATT, CDR2 SNEGSKA (reference sequence). This chain's CDR3 is CSASLAGARACEQYF. CDR3 DNA sequence: TGCAGTGCTAGCCTAGCGGGAGCACGGGCTTGCGAGCAGTACTTC.

This clonotype turned up a few times. V is TRBV28 and J is TRBJ1-5; unclear D gene. Trimming removed 5 bases from V and 8 bases from J, with 10 bases in between. The CDR3 has 12 residues. From germline, CDR1 is MDHEN and CDR2 SYDVKM. The CDR3 DNA follows: TGTGCCAGCAGTCTCGAGGTGGAGCCCCAGCATTTT. Translated: CASSLEVEPQHF.

The J gene is TRBJ2-4, the V gene TRBV13; D might be TRBD2 (6 bases). The end of the DNA is better explained by TRBJ2-7, so the J call may be wrong. Looked up from germline, CDR1 is PRHDT and CDR2 is FYEKMQ (reference sequence). This CDR3 is 15 amino acids long. CDR3 nucleotides: TGTGCCAGCAGCTTGCCGAAAAAAGGCGGGAACGAGCAGTACTTC. Amino acids: CASSLPKKGGNEQYF.

The V call is TRBV11-1, the J call TRBJ2-3; 10 nucleotides match TRBD2. The CDR3 contains 18 residues. J gave up 1 base and V 5 bases, and 12 bases lay outside the gene matches. Germline V gene lookup returns CDR1 SGHAT and CDR2 FQDESV (reference sequence). The CDR3 nucleotides read TGTGCCAGCAGCCTCCCTTTGGCTAGCGGGAGAGGCACAGATACGCAGTATTTT. Translated: CASSLPLASGRGTDTQYF.

This rearrangement joins TRBV7-9 to TRBJ1-1; D is undetermined. Looked up from germline, CDR1 is SEHNR and CDR2 is FQNEAQ (reference sequence). The ends were cut back, 1 base at V and 8 bases at J, with 8 bases in the middle. The CDR3 is 12 amino acids. The CDR3 here is CASSLGSGEAFF. The CDR3 region has the DNA TGTGCCAGCAGCTTAGGGTCCGGGGAAGCTTTCTTT.

V usage is TRBV6-4 and J usage is TRBJ2-7, with D unresolved. The CDR3 loop spans 12 amino acids. Germline V gives CDR1 MRHNA, CDR2 SNTAGT. The V and J ends lost 7 bases and 3 bases respectively, with 10 bases between them. The CDR3 here is CASMRWSYEQYF. The CDR3 nucleotides read TGTGCCAGCATGCGGTGGAGCTACGAGCAGTACTTC.

The rearrangement links TRBV20-1 to TRBJ1-4; 7 nucleotides match TRBD1. Germline-derived CDR1 and CDR2 are DFQATT and SNEGSKA (reference sequence). The trim removed 6 bases at V and 0 bases at J, leaving 10 bases unmatched. There are 16 residues in the CDR3. This chain's CDR3 is CSAPGQSGATNEKLFF. As DNA, the CDR3 is TGCAGTGCGCCGGGACAGTCAGGAGCAACTAATGAAAAACTGTTTTTT.

The rearrangement links TRBV6-5 to TRBJ2-7, with 9 bases fitting TRBD1. Losses at the gene ends were 2 bases for V and 3 bases for J; bases not matched to a gene: 5. The CDR3 is 15 residues long. Germline loops: CDR1 MNHEY, CDR2 SVGAGI. The CDR3 DNA sequence: TGTGCCAGCAGTTACAGCGGGACAGGGCGCTACGAGCAGTACTTC. Protein sequence: CASSYSGTGRYEQYF.

This clonotype was observed a handful of times. The chain couples TRBV15 to TRBJ2-1, with D maybe TRBD1 (5 bases). V lost 0 bases and J 2 bases, leaving 8 bases between the germline ends. CDR3 length: 15 amino acids. Germline CDR1 and CDR2: LNHNV and YYDKDF (reference sequence). The CDR3 loop is CATSREDKAYNEQFF. CDR3 DNA sequence: TGTGCCACCAGCAGAGAGGACAAAGCCTACAATGAGCAGTTCTTC. The complete variable domain, with remaining parts taken from reference TRBV15 and TRBJ2-1, reads DAMVIQNPRYQVTQFGKPVTLSCSQTLNHNVMYWYQQKSSQAPKLLFHYYDKDFNNEADTPDNFQSRRPNTSFCFLDIRSPGLGDTAMYLCATSREDKAYNEQFFGPGTRLTVL.

This clonotype has just a few counts. V gene TRBV29-1 combines with J gene TRBJ1-1, with D perhaps matching TRBD1 (5 bases). Germline V gene lookup returns CDR1 SQVTM and CDR2 ANQGSEA. V was pared by 5 bases and J by 5 bases, with 9 bases between. This CDR3 is built from 11 residues. The CDR3 loop is CSVKTDTEAFF. The CDR3 DNA reads TGCAGCGTTAAGACAGATACTGAAGCTTTCTTT.

This clonotype has a count of ten or more. V usage is TRBV29-1 and J usage is TRBJ2-7; possibly TRBD2 for D (6 bases). Germline V gives CDR1 SQVTM, CDR2 ANQGSEA. The CDR3 is 11 residues long. V was clipped by 6 bases and J by 6 bases, with 12 bases between them. The CDR3 DNA follows: TGCAGCGTCGAGTTGGGGGGCGAGCAGTACTTC. Translating gives CSVELGGEQYF.

The chain uses TRBV5-1 and TRBJ2-3; TRBD2 is a possible D gene (6 bases). Germline V lookup: CDR1 SGHRS, CDR2 YFSETQ. Trimming pared 4 bases from V and 5 bases from J, leaving 17 bases between. The CDR3 covers 15 residues. CDR3 sequence: CASSPPALAIDTQYF. The DNA of the CDR3 is TGCGCCAGCAGCCCCCCGGCACTAGCTATAGATACGCAGTATTTT.